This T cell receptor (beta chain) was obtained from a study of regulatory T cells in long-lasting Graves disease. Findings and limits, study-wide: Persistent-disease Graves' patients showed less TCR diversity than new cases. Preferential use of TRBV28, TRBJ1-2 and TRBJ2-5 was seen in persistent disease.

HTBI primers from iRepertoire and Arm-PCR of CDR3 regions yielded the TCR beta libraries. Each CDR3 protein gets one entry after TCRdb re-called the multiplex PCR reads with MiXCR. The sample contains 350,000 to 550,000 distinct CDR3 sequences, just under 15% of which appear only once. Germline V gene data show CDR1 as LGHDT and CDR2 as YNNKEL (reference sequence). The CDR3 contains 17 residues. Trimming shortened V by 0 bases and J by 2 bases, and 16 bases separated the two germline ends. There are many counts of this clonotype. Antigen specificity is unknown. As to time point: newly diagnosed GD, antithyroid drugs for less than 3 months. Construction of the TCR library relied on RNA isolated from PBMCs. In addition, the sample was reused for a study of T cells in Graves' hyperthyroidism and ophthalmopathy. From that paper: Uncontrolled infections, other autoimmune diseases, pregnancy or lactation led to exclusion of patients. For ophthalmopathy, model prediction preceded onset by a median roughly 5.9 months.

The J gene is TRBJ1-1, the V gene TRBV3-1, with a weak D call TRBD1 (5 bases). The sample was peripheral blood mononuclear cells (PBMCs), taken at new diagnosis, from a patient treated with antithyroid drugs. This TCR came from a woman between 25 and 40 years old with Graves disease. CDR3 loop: CASSQEVVRAPNTEAFF. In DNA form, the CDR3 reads TGTGCCAGCAGCCAAGAAGTTGTCAGGGCGCCCAACACTGAAGCTTTCTTT.